The present T cell receptor beta chain was sequenced within a study of T cell repertoires in cytomegalovirus infection. Overall study context: Public TCR beta signatures marked donors with CMV infection and the matching HLA. The study's findings and limits: Frequencies of public TCR beta families were cumulated, and this identified carriers of CMV plus the relevant HLA.

CDR1 is MNHEY, CDR2 SMNVEV, per germline (reference sequence). This CDR3 spans 18 amino acids. With 8 bases removed from V and 6 bases from J, the gap between germline ends came to 26 bases. There are a few counts of this clonotype. Antigen specificity is unknown. TCRdb reprocessed the reads via MiXCR and lists one record per CDR3 protein. The repertoire holds some 560,000 distinct CDR3 sequences, with around 40% as singletons. The specimen was cultured PBMCs, collected from culture after CMV antigen stimulation. The clonotype originates from a human donor in good health (CMV status not recorded). Some clones in this sample may be carry-over from other donors' samples. V usage is TRBV27 and J usage is TRBJ1-6, with D uncertain. The CDR3 DNA reads as TGTGCCAGCCGATCATTTCCGGCCAGGACGGGTCTTAATTCACCCCTCCACTTT. As protein: CASRSFPARTGLNSPLHF.